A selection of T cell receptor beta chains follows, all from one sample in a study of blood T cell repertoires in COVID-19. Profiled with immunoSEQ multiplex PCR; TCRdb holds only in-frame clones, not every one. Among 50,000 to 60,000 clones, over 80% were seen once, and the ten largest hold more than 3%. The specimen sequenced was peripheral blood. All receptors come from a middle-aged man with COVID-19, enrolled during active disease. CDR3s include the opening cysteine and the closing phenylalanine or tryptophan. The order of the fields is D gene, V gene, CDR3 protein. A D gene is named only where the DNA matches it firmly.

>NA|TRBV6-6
CASSYPTGELFF
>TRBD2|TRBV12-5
CASGLVSAGGPLDEQFF
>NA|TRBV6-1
CASSEWNSQGYTF
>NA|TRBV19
CASSRAAETEAFF
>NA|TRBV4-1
CASAPGEGGTEAFF
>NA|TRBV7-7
CASSFGSRENQPQHF
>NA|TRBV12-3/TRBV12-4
CASSLGRGQYF
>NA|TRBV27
CASSLGPRNGYTF
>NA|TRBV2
CASSPTAGNEQFF
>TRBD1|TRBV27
CASSLRGQGPPGYTF
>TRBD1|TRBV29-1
CSVYTGASYNEQFF
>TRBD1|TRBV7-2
CASSLGTGVGTEAFF
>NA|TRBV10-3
CAIRAREENTEAFF
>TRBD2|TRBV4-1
CASSQDLQREFKNIQYF
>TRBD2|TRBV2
CASSDVSGSSVQFF
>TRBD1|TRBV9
CASSVEAGGRNTGELFF
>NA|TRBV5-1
CASSPGQNNYGYTF
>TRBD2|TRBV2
CASRVSVAGADYNEQFF
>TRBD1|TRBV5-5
CASSLGQGATYEQYF
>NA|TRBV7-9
CASSLLSGTDWEETQYF